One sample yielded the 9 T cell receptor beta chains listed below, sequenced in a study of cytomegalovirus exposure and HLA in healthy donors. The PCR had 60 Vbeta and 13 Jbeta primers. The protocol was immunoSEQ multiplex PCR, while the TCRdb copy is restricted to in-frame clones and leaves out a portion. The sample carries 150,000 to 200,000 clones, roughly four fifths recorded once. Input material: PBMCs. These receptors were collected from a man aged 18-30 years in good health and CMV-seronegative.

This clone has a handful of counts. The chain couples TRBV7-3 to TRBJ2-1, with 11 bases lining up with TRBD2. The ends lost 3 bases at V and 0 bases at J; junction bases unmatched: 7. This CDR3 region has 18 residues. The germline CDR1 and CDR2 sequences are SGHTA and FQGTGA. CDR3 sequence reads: CASSFGLAGGFSYNEQFF. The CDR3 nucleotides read TGTGCCAGCAGCTTTGGGCTAGCGGGAGGATTCTCCTACAATGAGCAGTTCTTC.

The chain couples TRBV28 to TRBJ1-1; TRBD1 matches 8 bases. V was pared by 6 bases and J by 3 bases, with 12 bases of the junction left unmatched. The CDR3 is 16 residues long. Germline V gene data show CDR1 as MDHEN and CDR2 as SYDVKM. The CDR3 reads CASSRTGKVGDTEAFF. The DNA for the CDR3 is TGTGCCAGCAGCCGGACAGGGAAGGTTGGCGACACTGAAGCTTTCTTT.

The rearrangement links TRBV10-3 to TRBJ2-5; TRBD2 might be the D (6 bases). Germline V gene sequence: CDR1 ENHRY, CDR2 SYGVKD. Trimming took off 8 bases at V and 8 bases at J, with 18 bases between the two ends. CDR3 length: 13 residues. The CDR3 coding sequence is TGTGCCATCGGGGGGTCTCACACAAGTACCCAGTACTTC. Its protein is CAIGGSHTSTQYF.

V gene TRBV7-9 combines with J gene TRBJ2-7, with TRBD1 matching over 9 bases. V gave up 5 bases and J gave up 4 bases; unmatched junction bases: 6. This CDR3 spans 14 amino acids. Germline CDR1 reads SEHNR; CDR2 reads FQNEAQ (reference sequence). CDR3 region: CASSPTGGRYEQYF. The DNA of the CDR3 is TGTGCCAGCAGCCCAACAGGGGGCCGGTACGAGCAGTACTTC.

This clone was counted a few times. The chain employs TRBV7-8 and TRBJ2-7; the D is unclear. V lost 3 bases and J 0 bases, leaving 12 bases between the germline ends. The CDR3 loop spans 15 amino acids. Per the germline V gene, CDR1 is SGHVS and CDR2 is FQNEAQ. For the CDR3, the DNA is TGTGCCAGCAGCTTTCGTGGAGCTAGCTCCTACGAGCAGTACTTC. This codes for CASSFRGASSYEQYF.

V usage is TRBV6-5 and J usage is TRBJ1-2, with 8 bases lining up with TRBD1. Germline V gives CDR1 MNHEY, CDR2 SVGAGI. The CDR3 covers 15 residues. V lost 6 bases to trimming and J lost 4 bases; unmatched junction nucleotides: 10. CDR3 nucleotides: TGTGCCAGCAGCCCTGGGGAGGACAGGGCCTATGGCTACACCTTC. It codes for CASSPGEDRAYGYTF.

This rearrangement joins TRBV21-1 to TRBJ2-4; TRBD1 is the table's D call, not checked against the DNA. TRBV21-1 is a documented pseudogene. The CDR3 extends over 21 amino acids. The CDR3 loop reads CASSKGIVREGVQGAKNIQYF. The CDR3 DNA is TGTGCCAGCAGCAAAGGCATCGTAAGGGAAGGGGTGCAGGGAGCCAAAAACATTCAGTACTTC.

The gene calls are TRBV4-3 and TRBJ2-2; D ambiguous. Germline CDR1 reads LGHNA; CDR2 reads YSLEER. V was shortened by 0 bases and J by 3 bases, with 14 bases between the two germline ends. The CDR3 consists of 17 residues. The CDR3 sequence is CASSQEVRLGHTGELFF. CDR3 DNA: TGCGCCAGCAGCCAAGAAGTAAGGCTAGGTCACACCGGGGAGCTGTTTTTT.

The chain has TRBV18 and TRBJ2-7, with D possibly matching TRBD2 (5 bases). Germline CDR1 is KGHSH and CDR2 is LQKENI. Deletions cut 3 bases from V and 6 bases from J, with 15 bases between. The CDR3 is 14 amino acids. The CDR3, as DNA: TGTGCCAGCTCACCGAGGTGGGAGTCAGGCGAGCAGTACTTC. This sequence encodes CASSPRWESGEQYF.